Each of the 2 T cell receptor beta chains below was sequenced from the same sample in a study of blood T cell repertoires in COVID-19. Profiled with immunoSEQ multiplex PCR; TCRdb holds only in-frame clones, not every one. The sample includes more than 250,000 clones, around four fifths of them seen just once. The sample consisted of peripheral blood. The receptors come from a man aged 60 to 69 who had recovered from COVID-19.

This clone was seen just once. The V call is TRBV4-2, the J call TRBJ2-1; D not resolved. This CDR3 spans 16 amino acids. The germline V gene encodes CDR1 LGHNA and CDR2 YNFKEQ. With 1 base removed from V and 5 bases from J, the gap between germline ends came to 15 bases. For the CDR3, the DNA is TGTGCCAGCAGCCAAGTTGGCTCCGCCCGCCACAATGAGCAGTTCTTC. Translated: CASSQVGSARHNEQFF.

As for this clone: The same CDR3 arises from other DNA sequences in this sample as well. This rearrangement joins TRBV11-3 to TRBJ2-1; 7 bases are a match to TRBD2. This CDR3 contains 15 residues. Germline loops: CDR1 SGHNT, CDR2 YENEEA. The trim removed 3 bases at V and 0 bases at J, leaving 2 bases unmatched. The CDR3 region has the DNA TGTGCCAGCAGCTTGGGAGGGGCCTCCTACAATGAGCAGTTCTTC. Protein sequence: CASSLGGASYNEQFF.